This entry concerns a single TCR beta chain. Its antigen is unknown. This specimen comes from a study of cytotoxic CD8 clonotypes in ibrutinib-treated CLL. Genomic DNA in a quantity of about 2 micrograms was derived from cryopreserved PBMCs for TCR beta libraries. The data were produced by immunoSEQ multiplex PCR, yet TCRdb's version contains in-frame clones alone and is incomplete. This table holds roughly 30,000 clones, approximately 80% found once. Regarding the study as a whole: For progressing versus sustained-remission patients, sampling times were not the same.

The material sequenced was PBMCs, taken after 36 months of ibrutinib treatment. The clonotype was recovered from a human donor with chronic lymphocytic leukemia.

The CDR3 protein is CASSLGQAASNYGYTF. CDR3 in DNA: TGTGCCAGCAGCCTGGGCCAGGCGGCCTCTAACTATGGCTACACCTTC. V usage is TRBV7-9 and J usage is TRBJ1-2; D is unclear. This CDR3 region has 16 residues. The V gene lost 5 bases and the J gene lost 0 bases, with 16 bases spanning the gap. The V gene's germline CDR1 is SEHNR and CDR2 FQNEAQ (reference sequence).